This TCR beta chain derives from a study of cytomegalovirus exposure and HLA in healthy donors. Study-level information: As an earlier analysis found, around 200 million T cells yielded around 110 million unique TCR beta sequences. Points from the study as a whole: CMV serostatus was the sole immune exposure data available. It was 150 to 200 TCR beta chains that were listed as cytomegalovirus-associated.

The V and J ends lost 5 bases and 5 bases respectively, with 12 bases between them. There are 13 residues in the CDR3. CDR1 and CDR2 from the germline V gene are SGHDN and FVKESK. PCR used 60 Vbeta primers and 13 Jbeta primers. Using immunoSEQ multiplex PCR, the repertoire was profiled, and TCRdb retains in-frame clones only, with some absent. The table lists about 130,000 clones, around 73% of them singletons. Of note for this clone: Its target is not known.

The clonotype was recovered from a female donor in good health and CMV-seronegative. The chain has TRBV14 and TRBJ2-5; a weak D match, TRBD2 (6 bases). Sequencing was done on a sample of PBMCs. CDR3 sequence reads: CASSRGLSETQYF. CDR3 DNA: TGTGCCAGCAGCAGGGGACTTTCGGAGACCCAGTACTTC.